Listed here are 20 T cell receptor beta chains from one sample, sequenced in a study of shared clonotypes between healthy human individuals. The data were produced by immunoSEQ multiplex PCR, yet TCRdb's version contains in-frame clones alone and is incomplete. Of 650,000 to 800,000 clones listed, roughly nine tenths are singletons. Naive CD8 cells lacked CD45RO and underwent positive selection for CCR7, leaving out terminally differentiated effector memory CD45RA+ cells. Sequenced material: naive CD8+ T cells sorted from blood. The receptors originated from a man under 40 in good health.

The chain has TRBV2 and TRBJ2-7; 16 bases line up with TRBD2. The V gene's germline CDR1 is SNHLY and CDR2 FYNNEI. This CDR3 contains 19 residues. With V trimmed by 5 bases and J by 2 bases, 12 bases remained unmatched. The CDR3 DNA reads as TGTGCCAGCAGTACCTCCGGGACTAGCGGGAGGGCCGTCCCCTACGAGCAGTACTTC. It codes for CASSTSGTSGRAVPYEQYF. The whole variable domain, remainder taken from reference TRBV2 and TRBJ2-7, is EPEVTQTPSHQVTQMGQEVILRCVPISNHLYFYWYRQILGQKVEFLVSFYNNEISEKSEIFDDQFSVERPDGSNFTLKIRSTKLEDSAMYFCASSTSGTSGRAVPYEQYFGPGTRLTVT.

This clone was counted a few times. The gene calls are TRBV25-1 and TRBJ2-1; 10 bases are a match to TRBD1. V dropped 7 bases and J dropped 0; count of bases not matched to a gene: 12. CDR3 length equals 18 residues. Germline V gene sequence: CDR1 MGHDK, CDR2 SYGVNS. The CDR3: CASNPAQGQGNSYNEQFF. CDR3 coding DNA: TGTGCCAGCAATCCCGCACAGGGACAGGGGAACTCCTACAATGAGCAGTTCTTC.

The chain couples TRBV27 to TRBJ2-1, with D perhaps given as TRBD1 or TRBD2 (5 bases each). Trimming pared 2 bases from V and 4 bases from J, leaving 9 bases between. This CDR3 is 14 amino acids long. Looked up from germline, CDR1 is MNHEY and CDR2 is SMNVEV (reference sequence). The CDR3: CASSLGDPYNEQFF. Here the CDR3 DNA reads TGTGCCAGCAGTTTAGGGGACCCGTACAATGAGCAGTTCTTC.

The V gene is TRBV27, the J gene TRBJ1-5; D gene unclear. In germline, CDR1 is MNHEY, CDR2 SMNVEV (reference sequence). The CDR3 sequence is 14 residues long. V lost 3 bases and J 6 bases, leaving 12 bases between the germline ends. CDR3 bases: TGTGCCAGCAGTTTCGACCGGACCACTCAGCCCCAGCATTTT. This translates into CASSFDRTTQPQHF.

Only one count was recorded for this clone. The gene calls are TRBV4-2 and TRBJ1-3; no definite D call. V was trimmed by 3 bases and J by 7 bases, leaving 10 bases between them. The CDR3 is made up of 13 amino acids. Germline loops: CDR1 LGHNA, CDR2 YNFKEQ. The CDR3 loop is CASSHSLGNTIYF. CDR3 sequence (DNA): TGTGCCAGCAGCCATAGCTTGGGGAACACCATATATTTT.

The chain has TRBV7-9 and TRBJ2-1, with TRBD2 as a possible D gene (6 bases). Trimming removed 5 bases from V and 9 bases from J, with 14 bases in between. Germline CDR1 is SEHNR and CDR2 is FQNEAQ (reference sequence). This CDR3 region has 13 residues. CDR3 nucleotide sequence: TGTGCCAGCAGCCCGCCCGCCGGGAGTGAGCAGTTCTTC. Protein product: CASSPPAGSEQFF.

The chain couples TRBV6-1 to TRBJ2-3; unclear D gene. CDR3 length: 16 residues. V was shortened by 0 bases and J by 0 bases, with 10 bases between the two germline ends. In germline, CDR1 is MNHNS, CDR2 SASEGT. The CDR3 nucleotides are TGTGCCAGCAGTGAAGCCTACCACGGGAGCACAGATACGCAGTATTTT. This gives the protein CASSEAYHGSTDTQYF.

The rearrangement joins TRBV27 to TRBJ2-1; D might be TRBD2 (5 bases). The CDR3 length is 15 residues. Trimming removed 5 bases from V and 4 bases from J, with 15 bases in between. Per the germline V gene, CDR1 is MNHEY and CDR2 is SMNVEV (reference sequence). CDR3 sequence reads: CASSGGEGVYNEQFF. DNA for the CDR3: TGTGCCAGCAGTGGTGGCGAGGGAGTATACAATGAGCAGTTCTTC.

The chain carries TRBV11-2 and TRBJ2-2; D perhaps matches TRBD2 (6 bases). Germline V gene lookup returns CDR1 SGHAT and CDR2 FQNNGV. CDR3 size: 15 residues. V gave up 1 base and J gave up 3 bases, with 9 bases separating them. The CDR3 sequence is CASSLVPGDTGELFF. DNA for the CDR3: TGTGCCAGCAGCTTAGTTCCGGGAGACACCGGGGAGCTGTTTTTT.

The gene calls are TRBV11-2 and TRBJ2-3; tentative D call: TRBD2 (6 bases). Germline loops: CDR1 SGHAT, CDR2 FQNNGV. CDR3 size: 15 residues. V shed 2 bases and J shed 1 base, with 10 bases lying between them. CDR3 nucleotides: TGTGCCAGCAGCTTAATTAGCGGAGGCACAGATACGCAGTATTTT. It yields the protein CASSLISGGTDTQYF.

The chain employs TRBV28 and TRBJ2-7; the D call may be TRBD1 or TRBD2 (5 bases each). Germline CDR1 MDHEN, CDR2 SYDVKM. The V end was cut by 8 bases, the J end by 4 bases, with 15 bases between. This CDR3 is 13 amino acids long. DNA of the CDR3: TGTGCCAGCGGATTTGTGGGGACGTACGAGCAGTACTTC. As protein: CASGFVGTYEQYF.

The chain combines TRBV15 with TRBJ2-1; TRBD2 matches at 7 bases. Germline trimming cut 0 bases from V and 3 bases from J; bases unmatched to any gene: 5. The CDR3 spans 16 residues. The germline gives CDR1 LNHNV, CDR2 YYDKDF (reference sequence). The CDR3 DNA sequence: TGTGCCACCAGCAGAGATCTGTCTAGCGGCTACAATGAGCAGTTCTTC. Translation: CATSRDLSSGYNEQFF. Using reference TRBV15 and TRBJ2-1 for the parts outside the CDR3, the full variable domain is DAMVIQNPRYQVTQFGKPVTLSCSQTLNHNVMYWYQQKSSQAPKLLFHYYDKDFNNEADTPDNFQSRRPNTSFCFLDIRSPGLGDTAMYLCATSRDLSSGYNEQFFGPGTRLTVL.

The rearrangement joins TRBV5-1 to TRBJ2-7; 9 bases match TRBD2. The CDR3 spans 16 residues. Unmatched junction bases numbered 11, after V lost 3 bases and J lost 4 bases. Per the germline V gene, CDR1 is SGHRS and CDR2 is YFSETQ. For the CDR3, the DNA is TGCGCCAGCAGCTCTTCCTTTAGCGGGAGCGGGTACGAGCAGTACTTC. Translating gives CASSSSFSGSGYEQYF.

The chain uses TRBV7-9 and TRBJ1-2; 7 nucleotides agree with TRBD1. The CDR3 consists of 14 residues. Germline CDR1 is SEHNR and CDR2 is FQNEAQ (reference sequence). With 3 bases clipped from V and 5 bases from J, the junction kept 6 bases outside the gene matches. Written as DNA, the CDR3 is TGTGCCAGCAGCTTTGGGGACAGACAGTATGGCTACACCTTC. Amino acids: CASSFGDRQYGYTF.

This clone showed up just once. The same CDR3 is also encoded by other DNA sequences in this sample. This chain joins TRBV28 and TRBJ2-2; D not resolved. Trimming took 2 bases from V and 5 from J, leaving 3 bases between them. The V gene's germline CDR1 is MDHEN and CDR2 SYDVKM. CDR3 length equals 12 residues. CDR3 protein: CASSLPTGELFF. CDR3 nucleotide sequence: TGTGCCAGCAGTTTACCGACCGGGGAGCTGTTTTTT.

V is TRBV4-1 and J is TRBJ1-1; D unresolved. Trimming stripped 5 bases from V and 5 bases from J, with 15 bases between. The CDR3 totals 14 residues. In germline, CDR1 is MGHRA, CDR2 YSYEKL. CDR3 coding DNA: TGCGCCAGCAGCTTAGGCCCGCTGTCTACTGAAGCTTTCTTT. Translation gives CASSLGPLSTEAFF.

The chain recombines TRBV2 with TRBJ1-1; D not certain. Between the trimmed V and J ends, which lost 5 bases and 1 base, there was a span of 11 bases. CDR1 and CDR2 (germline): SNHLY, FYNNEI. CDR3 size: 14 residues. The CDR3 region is CASSRGGRNTEAFF. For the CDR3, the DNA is TGTGCCAGCAGTCGAGGTGGCAGGAACACTGAAGCTTTCTTT. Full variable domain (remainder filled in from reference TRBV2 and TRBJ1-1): EPEVTQTPSHQVTQMGQEVILRCVPISNHLYFYWYRQILGQKVEFLVSFYNNEISEKSEIFDDQFSVERPDGSNFTLKIRSTKLEDSAMYFCASSRGGRNTEAFFGQGTRLTVV.

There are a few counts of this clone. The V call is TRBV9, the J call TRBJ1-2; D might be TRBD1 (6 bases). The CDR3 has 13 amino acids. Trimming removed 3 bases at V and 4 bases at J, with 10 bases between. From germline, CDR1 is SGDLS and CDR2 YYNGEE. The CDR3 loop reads CASSAKQGYGYTF. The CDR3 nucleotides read TGTGCCAGCAGCGCAAAACAGGGCTATGGCTACACCTTC.

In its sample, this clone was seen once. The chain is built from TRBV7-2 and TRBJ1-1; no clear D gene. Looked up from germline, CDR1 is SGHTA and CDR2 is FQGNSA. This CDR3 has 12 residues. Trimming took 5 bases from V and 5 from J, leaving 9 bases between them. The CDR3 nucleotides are TGTGCCAGCAGCCCCCGGAGTACTGAAGCTTTCTTT. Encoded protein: CASSPRSTEAFF.

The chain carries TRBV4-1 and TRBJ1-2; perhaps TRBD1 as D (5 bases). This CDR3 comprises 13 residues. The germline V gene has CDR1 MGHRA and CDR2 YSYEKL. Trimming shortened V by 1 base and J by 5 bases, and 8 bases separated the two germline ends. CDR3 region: CASSQVTGYGYTF. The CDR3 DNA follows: TGCGCCAGCAGCCAAGTCACAGGATATGGCTACACCTTC.